This entry lists 23 T cell receptor beta chains sequenced from one sample in a study of T cell clones after liver transplantation. TCRdb's table, derived via immunoSEQ multiplex PCR, lists solely in-frame clones and lacks some. This table holds around 35,000 clones, around 94% found once. This material consisted of CD8+ T cells from blood, taken 12 months after liver transplant. The receptors stem from a human patient who received a liver transplant. Part of the T cells may come from the graft donor.

The genes are TRBV19 and TRBJ2-1; D gene uncertain. This CDR3 comprises 12 residues. In germline, CDR1 is LNHDA, CDR2 SQIVND (reference sequence). V was clipped by 3 bases and J by 6 bases, with 6 bases between them. CDR3 amino acids: CASSMFGNEQFF. In DNA form, the CDR3 reads TGTGCCAGTAGTATGTTTGGCAATGAGCAGTTCTTC.

The chain combines TRBV7-7 with TRBJ2-1; no clear D gene. Germline V gene data show CDR1 as SSHAT and CDR2 as FNYEAQ (reference sequence). CDR3 length: 13 amino acids. V lost 0 bases and J lost 5, with 5 bases in between. The DNA of the CDR3 is TGTGCCAGCAGCTTAGCGCCTAACAATGAGCAGTTCTTC. As protein: CASSLAPNNEQFF.

V is TRBV29-1 and J is TRBJ2-2; tentatively, D is TRBD1 (5 bases). Germline assignment: CDR1 SQVTM and CDR2 ANQGSEA. There are 14 residues in the CDR3. Trimming took off 5 bases at V and 5 bases at J, with 15 bases between the two ends. The CDR3 nucleotides are TGCAGCGTTTGGACACCAAAGGGAACCGGGGAGCTGTTTTTT. The encoded protein is CSVWTPKGTGELFF.

V usage is TRBV29-1 and J usage is TRBJ2-7, with a possible D match to TRBD1 (5 bases). This CDR3 has 13 residues. The germline gives CDR1 SQVTM, CDR2 ANQGSEA. V was shortened by 3 bases and J by 5 bases, with 14 bases between the two germline ends. As DNA, the CDR3 is TGCAGCGTTGATCTCCAGGGTACTCACGAGCAGTACTTC. This gives the protein CSVDLQGTHEQYF.

The chain links TRBV27 to TRBJ2-3, with 10 positions matching TRBD1. V lost 5 bases, J lost 12 bases, and 5 bases stayed unmatched. Germline CDR1 MNHEY, CDR2 SMNVEV (reference sequence). The CDR3 runs to 12 residues. As DNA, the CDR3 is TGTGCCAGCAGTACAGGGACAGGGGCCCAGTATTTT. This encodes CASSTGTGAQYF.

The chain combines TRBV7-3 with TRBJ2-4; tentative D call: TRBD1 (5 bases). Germline V gives CDR1 SGHTA, CDR2 FQGTGA. The CDR3 sequence is 13 residues long. V was cut by 3 bases and J by 8 bases, with 11 bases left in between. For the CDR3, the DNA is TGTGCCAGCAGCTTGAACAGGTTAGACATTCAGTACTTC. It codes for CASSLNRLDIQYF.

This chain uses TRBV11-3 with TRBJ2-1; tentatively, D is TRBD2 (5 bases). The CDR3 is 18 residues long. Germline lookup yields CDR1 SGHNT and CDR2 YENEEA. V dropped 1 base and J dropped 0 bases, with 16 bases sitting between them. The CDR3 nucleotides read TGTGCCAGCAGCTTAGGAGGGTGGGCGGGTACCTCCTACAATGAGCAGTTCTTC. This gives the protein CASSLGGWAGTSYNEQFF.

The chain recombines TRBV27 with TRBJ2-7; TRBD2 aligns across 9 bases. This CDR3 contains 14 residues. CDR1 and CDR2 (germline): MNHEY, SMNVEV (reference sequence). After removal of 0 bases from V and 6 bases from J, the junction contained 3 bases not matched to a gene. The CDR3 DNA reads as TGTGCCAGCAGTTTATCACTAGCGGGCTCCGAGCAGTACTTC. Its translation: CASSLSLAGSEQYF.

The V call is TRBV7-8, the J call TRBJ2-3; D is uncertain. The germline V gene encodes CDR1 SGHVS and CDR2 FQNEAQ. With 1 base removed from V and 5 bases from J, the gap between germline ends came to 19 bases. CDR3 length: 17 residues. CDR3 DNA: TGTGCCAGCAGCTTAGTTGGAGTAGGCGGTCTTGGAGATACGCAGTATTTT. It encodes CASSLVGVGGLGDTQYF.

V and J are TRBV2 and TRBJ1-6; D unclear. The CDR3 is 17 residues long. V lost 5 bases and J 4 bases, leaving 18 bases between the germline ends. The germline CDR1 and CDR2 sequences are SNHLY and FYNNEI. The DNA for the CDR3 is TGTGCCAGCAGTCCCGTTGGGATGGAGAGTTATAATTCACCCCTCCACTTT. Its translation is CASSPVGMESYNSPLHF.

The genes are TRBV9 and TRBJ2-3; D is possibly TRBD2 (7 bases). Trimming removed 0 bases at V and 3 bases at J, with 14 bases between. The CDR3 has 16 residues. In germline, CDR1 is SGDLS, CDR2 YYNGEE. For the CDR3, the DNA is TGTGCCAGCAGCGTAGAGGGGGGAGGGCCTACAGATACGCAGTATTTT. Its translation is CASSVEGGGPTDTQYF.

This chain connects TRBV27 to TRBJ2-3, with TRBD2 matching over 11 bases. Germline V gene lookup returns CDR1 MNHEY and CDR2 SMNVEV (reference sequence). The V segment lost 6 bases and the J segment 3 bases; nucleotides outside the gene matches: 5. CDR3 length: 15 amino acids. As DNA, the CDR3 is TGTGCCAGCAGACCTAGCGGGAGGAGAACAGATACGCAGTATTTT. It is translated as CASRPSGRRTDTQYF.

This chain joins TRBV7-9 and TRBJ2-1; 9 nucleotides agree with TRBD2. The CDR3 covers 17 residues. V was pared by 5 bases and J by 2 bases, with 10 bases of the junction left unmatched. Looked up from germline, CDR1 is SEHNR and CDR2 is FQNEAQ (reference sequence). The chain's CDR3 is CASSPRSSGETYNEQFF. The CDR3 region has the DNA TGTGCCAGCAGCCCACGTTCTAGCGGGGAAACCTACAATGAGCAGTTCTTC.

The rearrangement links TRBV6-4 to TRBJ2-5, with D possibly TRBD2 on 6 matching bases. The CDR3 has 15 amino acids. Trimming stripped 3 bases from V and 5 bases from J, with 16 bases between. Germline V gene lookup returns CDR1 MRHNA and CDR2 SNTAGT. In DNA, the CDR3 is TGTGCCAGCAGTGAGACGGGACTCACAGGCGAGACCCAGTACTTC. Protein product: CASSETGLTGETQYF.

The rearrangement links TRBV5-1 to TRBJ2-3; possibly TRBD1 for D (6 bases). Germline V gene sequence: CDR1 SGHRS, CDR2 YFSETQ. With 0 bases removed from V and 2 bases from J, the gap between germline ends came to 10 bases. The CDR3 length is 15 residues. The CDR3 DNA reads as TGCGCCAGCAGCTTGGGTGGACAGCTCACAGATACGCAGTATTTT. Translation: CASSLGGQLTDTQYF.

CDR3: CASSIALNSYEQYF. Written as DNA, the CDR3 is TGTGCCAGTAGTATCGCCCTAAACTCCTACGAGCAGTACTTC. V usage is TRBV19 and J usage is TRBJ2-7; no reliable D call. From germline, CDR1 is LNHDA and CDR2 SQIVND (reference sequence). V gave up 3 bases and J gave up 0 bases, with 9 bases separating them. The CDR3 consists of 14 residues.

This clone was observed once. The gene calls are TRBV27 and TRBJ1-5; 8 positions agree with TRBD1. The CDR3 runs 14 residues. The junction had 7 bases not matched to a gene; V was cut back by 5 bases and J by 7 bases. The V gene's germline CDR1 is MNHEY and CDR2 SMNVEV (reference sequence). The chain's CDR3 is CASSPGQGGQPQHF. Written as DNA, the CDR3 is TGTGCCAGCAGTCCCGGACAGGGCGGACAGCCCCAGCATTTT.

The rearrangement links TRBV25-1 to TRBJ2-1; TRBD1 might be the D (5 bases). Germline CDR1 MGHDK, CDR2 SYGVNS. The V end was cut by 1 base, the J end by 10 bases, with 11 bases between. This CDR3 is 13 amino acids long. DNA for the CDR3: TGTGCCAGCAGTGAATTAGACAGCCACGAGCAGTTCTTC. It codes for CASSELDSHEQFF.

Notes on this clone: Because the CDR3 is missing its conserved closing phenylalanine or tryptophan, this is likely a read error. The DNA is omitted, as the CDR3 cannot be located on it reliably, and the CDR3 follows TCRdb's listing. This chain connects TRBV21-1 to TRBJ2-7. TRBV21-1 is noted as a pseudogene. The CDR3 region is 12 residues in length, termini included. Here the CDR3 reads CASKDTGTPNRS.

The chain carries TRBV4-1 and TRBJ2-3, with 9 bases fitting TRBD1. The CDR3 extends over 18 amino acids. V was clipped by 0 bases and J by 6 bases; unmatched bases: 13. Germline loops: CDR1 MGHRA, CDR2 YSYEKL. The chain's CDR3 is CASSQEEANRGRSDTQYF. For the CDR3, the DNA is TGCGCCAGCAGCCAAGAGGAAGCTAACAGGGGGCGATCGGATACGCAGTATTTT.

The chain's CDR3 is CASSVGKDRGTGELFF. CDR3 DNA sequence: TGTGCCAGCAGCGTAGGAAAGGATAGGGGCACCGGGGAGCTGTTTTTT. The chain carries TRBV9 and TRBJ2-2, with D possibly matching TRBD1 (5 bases). The germline V gene encodes CDR1 SGDLS and CDR2 YYNGEE. This CDR3 contains 16 residues. Trimming cost V 0 bases and J 4 bases, with 13 bases left between them. Full variable domain (missing parts from reference TRBV9 and TRBJ2-2): DSGVTQTPKHLITATGQRVTLRCSPRSGDLSVYWYQQSLDQGLQFLIQYYNGEERAKGNILERFSAQQFPDLHSELNLSSLELGDSALYFCASSVGKDRGTGELFFGEGSRLTVL.

As DNA, the CDR3 is TGTGCCAGCAGCTTGGGATTATGGGGAACCTACAATGAGCAGTTCTTC. This translates into CASSLGLWGTYNEQFF. J is TRBJ2-1 and V is TRBV5-6; D remains ambiguous. The CDR3 loop spans 16 amino acids. Germline loops: CDR1 SGHDT, CDR2 YYEEEE. Trimming removed 0 bases at V and 2 bases at J, with 12 bases between. The whole variable domain, remainder taken from reference TRBV5-6 and TRBJ2-1, is DAGVTQSPTHLIKTRGQQVTLRCSPKSGHDTVSWYQQALGQGPQFIFQYYEEEERQRGNFPDRFSGHQFPNYSSELNVNALLLGDSALYLCASSLGLWGTYNEQFFGPGTRLTVL.

The chain links TRBV5-6 to TRBJ1-2, with D maybe TRBD1 (6 bases). V lost 7 bases and J lost 8, with 18 bases in between. The CDR3 length is 13 residues. Germline CDR1 reads SGHDT; CDR2 reads YYEEEE. The CDR3 nucleotides are TGTGCCAGCGCCAGCGGGGGCGGATCAGGCTACACCTTC. Its protein product is CASASGGGSGYTF.